This paragraph covers one T cell receptor beta chain sequence. The sample originates from a study of shared clonotypes between healthy human individuals. Study details: The cohort had a couple of women and three men, ages 18 to 49.

The ends were cut back, 5 bases at V and 5 bases at J, with 7 bases in the middle. Germline lookup yields CDR1 SEHNR and CDR2 FQNEAQ (reference sequence). The CDR3 is 12 residues long. Each PCR replicate from the sorted subsets contained 150 to 250 ng DNA, which is about 31,000 T cell genomes. Method: immunoSEQ multiplex PCR; TCRdb's copy keeps in-frame clones and lacks some. The table has about 2.1 million clones, 90% to 95% seen once; the top ten hold around 1.7%. Naivety among CD8 cells was defined by CD45RO negativity and positive CCR7 selection, thereby excluding terminally differentiated effector memory CD45RA+ cells.

The sample comprised naive CD8+ T cells from PBMCs. The origin of this receptor is a man aged 18-30 years in good health. Some clones in this sample may be carry-over from other donors' samples. This rearrangement joins TRBV7-9 to TRBJ2-1; D gene ambiguous. CDR3 loop: CASSRQNNEQFF. The CDR3 DNA reads as TGTGCCAGCAGCCGCCAAAACAATGAGCAGTTCTTC.